This entry lists 5 T cell receptor beta chains sequenced from one sample in a study of blood T cell repertoires in COVID-19. Produced via immunoSEQ multiplex PCR; TCRdb's table is partial and in-frame only. The sample lists under 300,000 clones; 75% to 85% were seen once. The specimen was peripheral blood. The receptors were sampled from a man aged 35 to 55 who had recovered from COVID-19.

J is TRBJ2-5 and V is TRBV5-4; tentative D call: TRBD1 (6 bases). This CDR3 is built from 15 residues. With 6 bases removed from V and 2 bases from J, the gap between germline ends came to 17 bases. Per the germline V gene, CDR1 is SGHNT and CDR2 is YYREEE (reference sequence). The CDR3, as DNA: TGTGCCAGCACCATCCAGGGGCAGGCACAAGAGACCCAGTACTTC. This sequence encodes CASTIQGQAQETQYF.

The gene calls are TRBV5-1 and TRBJ2-7; D perhaps matches TRBD1 (5 bases). V dropped 1 base and J dropped 5 bases, with 13 bases sitting between them. CDR3 length: 14 residues. In germline, CDR1 is SGHRS, CDR2 YFSETQ. The CDR3 sequence is CASSLRAGPNEQYF. The CDR3 DNA sequence: TGCGCCAGCAGCTTGCGGGCAGGGCCAAACGAGCAGTACTTC.

This clone was observed once. The J gene is TRBJ1-1, the V gene TRBV5-1; D may be TRBD1 (6 bases). CDR1 SGHRS and CDR2 YFSETQ come from the germline V gene. The CDR3 is made up of 16 amino acids. The V end lost 0 bases, the J end lost 3 bases, and 15 bases lay between the germline ends. The CDR3 coding sequence is TGCGCCAGCAGCTTGGCCGCAGGGGATTTGGACACTGAAGCTTTCTTT. Residues: CASSLAAGDLDTEAFF.

In this sample, this clone turned up a few times. The V call is TRBV5-1, the J call TRBJ2-2, with TRBD1 identical over 7 bases. The CDR3 is made up of 16 amino acids. Germline V gene lookup returns CDR1 SGHRS and CDR2 YFSETQ. Germline trimming cut 4 bases from V and 4 bases from J; bases unmatched to any gene: 10. The CDR3 nucleotides are TGCGCCAGCAGCCCCCGAGGTCAGGGGGTCACCGGGGAGCTGTTTTTT. Translating gives CASSPRGQGVTGELFF.

Turning to this clone: Within the sample, other DNA sequences also encode this same CDR3. CDR3 sequence: CASSIGQGSGYTF. The CDR3 DNA follows: TGTGCCAGTAGTATCGGGCAGGGAAGTGGCTACACCTTC. The V and J genes are TRBV19 and TRBJ1-2; D possibly corresponds to TRBD1 (5 bases). Germline CDR1 reads LNHDA; CDR2 reads SQIVND (reference sequence). CDR3 size: 13 residues. Trimming removed 3 bases from V and 7 bases from J, with 12 bases in between.